Detailed here is one T cell receptor (beta chain). These data come from a study of T cells after somatic rescue of genetic block. J lost 4 bases, V lost 7 bases, and 12 bases had no gene match. Germline V gene sequence: CDR1 MNHNY, CDR2 SVGAGI (reference sequence). The CDR3 is made up of 16 amino acids. Generated by immunoSEQ multiplex PCR, the TCRdb table keeps only in-frame clones and is missing some. The sample includes more than 65,000 clones, approximately 91% of them seen just once. This chain joins TRBV6-6 and TRBJ2-5; 10 bases line up with TRBD2. Sequenced: peripheral blood mononuclear cells (PBMCs). The clonotype comes from a man younger than 45. The CDR3 spells CASIEGGTSDLETQYF. In DNA form, the CDR3 reads TGTGCCAGCATCGAGGGCGGGACTAGCGATTTAGAGACCCAGTACTTC.